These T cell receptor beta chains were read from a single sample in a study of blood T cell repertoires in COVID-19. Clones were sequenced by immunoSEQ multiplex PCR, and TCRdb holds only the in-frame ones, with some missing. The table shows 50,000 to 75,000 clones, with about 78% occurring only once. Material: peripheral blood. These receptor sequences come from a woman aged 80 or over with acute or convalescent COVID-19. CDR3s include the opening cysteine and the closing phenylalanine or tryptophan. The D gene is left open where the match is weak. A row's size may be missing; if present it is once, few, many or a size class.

CDR3nt: TGTGCCAGCAAGGGGGCCAGCGGACATAGCAATCAGCCCCAGCATTTT
CDR3aa: CASKGASGHSNQPQHF
v_gene: TRBV27
j_gene: TRBJ1-5
abundance: .
d_gene: TRBD1

CDR3nt: TGTGCCAGCAGTCGGGAACTACAAAATTCACCCCTCCACTTT
CDR3aa: CASSRELQNSPLHF
v_gene: TRBV28
j_gene: TRBJ1-6
abundance: .
d_gene: .

CDR3nt: TGTGCCAGCAGCCAACAGGGAAGGGGGACCTACAATGAGCAGTTCTTC
CDR3aa: CASSQQGRGTYNEQFF
v_gene: TRBV11-1
j_gene: TRBJ2-1
abundance: .
d_gene: .

CDR3nt: TGTGCCAGCAATTGGGGGGGTGGCACTGAAGCTTTCTTT
CDR3aa: CASNWGGGTEAFF
v_gene: TRBV2
j_gene: TRBJ1-1
abundance: .
d_gene: .

CDR3nt: TGTGCCAGTAGCCGCAACAGGGTTGGGACAGATACGCAGTATTTT
CDR3aa: CASSRNRVGTDTQYF
v_gene: TRBV19
j_gene: TRBJ2-3
abundance: once
d_gene: .

CDR3nt: TGTGCCTGGAACATACGGGCAGGGGGCGCTGAAGCTTTCTTT
CDR3aa: CAWNIRAGGAEAFF
v_gene: TRBV30
j_gene: TRBJ1-1
abundance: few
d_gene: TRBD1

CDR3nt: TGCGCCAGCAGCCAGCCGACTAGCGGGAGATACGAGCAGTACTTC
CDR3aa: CASSQPTSGRYEQYF
v_gene: TRBV4-1
j_gene: TRBJ2-7
abundance: .
d_gene: TRBD2

CDR3nt: TGTGCCAGCTCACCAACCGGGACAGGAGGAACCGGGGAGCTGTTTTTT
CDR3aa: CASSPTGTGGTGELFF
v_gene: TRBV18
j_gene: TRBJ2-2
abundance: .
d_gene: TRBD1

CDR3nt: TGTGCCAGCAGTTTTACAGGGGGGAACACTGAAGCTTTCTTT
CDR3aa: CASSFTGGNTEAFF
v_gene: TRBV6-6
j_gene: TRBJ1-1
abundance: .
d_gene: TRBD1

CDR3nt: TGTGCCAGTAGTACACGGACAGGGGACGAGACCCAGTACTTC
CDR3aa: CASSTRTGDETQYF
v_gene: TRBV19
j_gene: TRBJ2-5
abundance: .
d_gene: TRBD1

CDR3nt: TGTGCCACCAGCAGAGGTCCTTACTACGAGCAGTACTTC
CDR3aa: CATSRGPYYEQYF
v_gene: TRBV15
j_gene: TRBJ2-7
abundance: .
d_gene: .

CDR3nt: TGCGCCAGCAGCCGGTCAGCGGGACCGAACACCGGGGAGCTGTTTTTT
CDR3aa: CASSRSAGPNTGELFF
v_gene: TRBV4-1
j_gene: TRBJ2-2
abundance: .
d_gene: TRBD2

CDR3nt: TGTGCCAGCAGCCAGACTAGTCGGAATGAGCAGTTCTTC
CDR3aa: CASSQTSRNEQFF
v_gene: TRBV9
j_gene: TRBJ2-1
abundance: .
d_gene: .

CDR3nt: TGCAGCGTTGAGAGACAGGCCGACTATGGCTACACCTTC
CDR3aa: CSVERQADYGYTF
v_gene: TRBV29-1
j_gene: TRBJ1-2
abundance: .
d_gene: .

CDR3nt: TGTGCCACCTCTGGGGGACTTGGCTCTGGAAACACCATATATTTT
CDR3aa: CATSGGLGSGNTIYF
v_gene: TRBV6-5
j_gene: TRBJ1-3
abundance: .
d_gene: .

CDR3nt: TGCGCCAGCAGCTTGGCGTTAGCGGGCACAGATACGCAGTATTTT
CDR3aa: CASSLALAGTDTQYF
v_gene: TRBV5-1
j_gene: TRBJ2-3
abundance: .
d_gene: .

CDR3nt: TGTGCCAGCAGTTACGGCCGGCGGATGAACACTGAAGCTTTCTTT
CDR3aa: CASSYGRRMNTEAFF
v_gene: TRBV6-6
j_gene: TRBJ1-1
abundance: .
d_gene: .

CDR3nt: TGTGCCAGCACCAACCCTGCGGGGGACTCCTACGAGCAGTACTTC
CDR3aa: CASTNPAGDSYEQYF
v_gene: TRBV28
j_gene: TRBJ2-7
abundance: .
d_gene: TRBD2

CDR3nt: TGTGCCAGCAGCTTTCAGGGGGGCTCCTACAATGAGCAGTTCTTC
CDR3aa: CASSFQGGSYNEQFF
v_gene: TRBV7-2
j_gene: TRBJ2-1
abundance: .
d_gene: .

CDR3nt: TGTGCCAGTTCTAGGGCTAGCGGTTACAATGAGCAGTTCTTC
CDR3aa: CASSRASGYNEQFF
v_gene: TRBV28
j_gene: TRBJ2-1
abundance: once
d_gene: TRBD2

CDR3nt: TGTGCCAGCAGTTTGTCCCGGGACAGGGGGCAGGGGGACACTGAAGCTTTCTTT
CDR3aa: CASSLSRDRGQGDTEAFF
v_gene: TRBV27
j_gene: TRBJ1-1
abundance: .
d_gene: TRBD1

CDR3nt: TGTGCCAGCTCACTACAGGCTTGGGGAACTGAAGCTTTCTTT
CDR3aa: CASSLQAWGTEAFF
v_gene: TRBV18
j_gene: TRBJ1-1
abundance: .
d_gene: .

CDR3nt: TGTGCCAGCAGCTTGCTTTCAGGTCTGAATCAGCCCCAGCATTTT
CDR3aa: CASSLLSGLNQPQHF
v_gene: TRBV7-3
j_gene: TRBJ1-5
abundance: .
d_gene: .

CDR3nt: TGTGCCAGCAGACCCTGGACAGGCAAGTACAATGAGCAGTTCTTC
CDR3aa: CASRPWTGKYNEQFF
v_gene: TRBV6-5
j_gene: TRBJ2-1
abundance: .
d_gene: TRBD1

CDR3nt: TGTGCCAGCAGCTTAGGTGGGGGGGAGGCAGATACGCAGTATTTT
CDR3aa: CASSLGGGEADTQYF
v_gene: TRBV7-9
j_gene: TRBJ2-3
abundance: many
d_gene: TRBD2

CDR3nt: TGTGCCAGCAGTGAGTCGGGGACAGGGGGCCGATACGAGCAGTACTTC
CDR3aa: CASSESGTGGRYEQYF
v_gene: TRBV6-1
j_gene: TRBJ2-7
abundance: .
d_gene: TRBD1

CDR3nt: TGTGCCAGCAGCCGCATACAGGGGGCTAATGAAAAACTGTTTTTT
CDR3aa: CASSRIQGANEKLFF
v_gene: TRBV28
j_gene: TRBJ1-4
abundance: .
d_gene: TRBD1

CDR3nt: TGTGCCAGCAGGTCTTTCGCGGGTGGGCAGTTCTTC
CDR3aa: CASRSFAGGQFF
v_gene: TRBV12-3/TRBV12-4
j_gene: TRBJ2-1
abundance: .
d_gene: .

CDR3nt: TGTGCCAGCAGTTTGCCTGTCGGGGGGGGGAGAGAAAAACTGTTTTTT
CDR3aa: CASSLPVGGGREKLFF
v_gene: TRBV28
j_gene: TRBJ1-4
abundance: .
d_gene: .

CDR3nt: TGTGCGAGAACAAACGGGGCGTGGGGGGGTAATCAGCCCCAGCATTTT
CDR3aa: CARTNGAWGGNQPQHF
v_gene: TRBV2
j_gene: TRBJ1-5
abundance: .
d_gene: .

CDR3nt: TGTGCCAGCAGCGTCGGACTAGCGGGAGGTGGGGAGCAGTTCTTC
CDR3aa: CASSVGLAGGGEQFF
v_gene: TRBV13
j_gene: TRBJ2-1
abundance: .
d_gene: TRBD2

CDR3nt: TGTGCCAGCAGCCAAGACGGACTGGCGGGAGACAATGAGCAGTTCTTC
CDR3aa: CASSQDGLAGDNEQFF
v_gene: TRBV14
j_gene: TRBJ2-1
abundance: many
d_gene: TRBD2

CDR3nt: TGTGCCACCAGCAGAGTTCAAGGTTCTAGCGGGCGGTACAATGAGCAGTTCTTC
CDR3aa: CATSRVQGSSGRYNEQFF
v_gene: TRBV15
j_gene: TRBJ2-1
abundance: .
d_gene: TRBD2

CDR3nt: TGTGCCAGCAGCCCCACTGGGGGAGGTTACAATCAGCCCCAGCATTTT
CDR3aa: CASSPTGGGYNQPQHF
v_gene: TRBV7-2
j_gene: TRBJ1-5
abundance: few
d_gene: .

CDR3nt: TGCAGCGTAACTAGGGAGAACACCGGGGAGCTGTTTTTT
CDR3aa: CSVTRENTGELFF
v_gene: TRBV29-1
j_gene: TRBJ2-2
abundance: .
d_gene: .

CDR3nt: TGTGCCAGCAGCCTGGGAATTGACAGGGGCAACACTGAAGCTTTCTTT
CDR3aa: CASSLGIDRGNTEAFF
v_gene: TRBV5-6
j_gene: TRBJ1-1
abundance: .
d_gene: TRBD1

CDR3nt: TGTGCCAGCACCCTTCTAGCGTCCACCGGGGAGCTGTTTTTT
CDR3aa: CASTLLASTGELFF
v_gene: TRBV5-5
j_gene: TRBJ2-2
abundance: .
d_gene: .

CDR3nt: TGCGCCAGCAGTAGGGGACAGAGCTACGAGCAGTACTTC
CDR3aa: CASSRGQSYEQYF
v_gene: TRBV10-1
j_gene: TRBJ2-7
abundance: once
d_gene: TRBD1

CDR3nt: TGTGCCAGCAGCCTTGGGGGGGTTAACTATGGCTACACCTTC
CDR3aa: CASSLGGVNYGYTF
v_gene: TRBV7-9
j_gene: TRBJ1-2
abundance: few
d_gene: .

CDR3nt: TGCGCCAGCAGCCAAGGGCGGGACGTGAACACAGATACGCAGTATTTT
CDR3aa: CASSQGRDVNTDTQYF
v_gene: TRBV4-3
j_gene: TRBJ2-3
abundance: .
d_gene: .

CDR3nt: TGTGCCAGCAGCCGCGTAACAGATCAAGAGACCCAGTACTTC
CDR3aa: CASSRVTDQETQYF
v_gene: TRBV5-6
j_gene: TRBJ2-5
abundance: .
d_gene: .

CDR3nt: TGTGCCAGCAGTGAAGCCGGCAGGGCGAACACCGGGGAGCTGTTTTTT
CDR3aa: CASSEAGRANTGELFF
v_gene: TRBV6-1
j_gene: TRBJ2-2
abundance: .
d_gene: .

CDR3nt: TGTGCCAGCAGTTCGACTAGCGGGAGGGCCCATGAGCAGTTCTTC
CDR3aa: CASSSTSGRAHEQFF
v_gene: TRBV27
j_gene: TRBJ2-1
abundance: .
d_gene: TRBD2

CDR3nt: TGTGCCAGCAGCTTCCGACTAGCGGGGAGCTCCTACGAGCAGTACTTC
CDR3aa: CASSFRLAGSSYEQYF
v_gene: TRBV13
j_gene: TRBJ2-7
abundance: .
d_gene: TRBD2

CDR3nt: TGTGCCAGCAGCCCTGGGGACAGGCGGTCAGAAAAACTGTTTTTT
CDR3aa: CASSPGDRRSEKLFF
v_gene: TRBV28
j_gene: TRBJ1-4
abundance: .
d_gene: TRBD1

CDR3nt: TGTGCCATCAGTGATTTCTCGGGAGGGCAGCCCCAGCATTTT
CDR3aa: CAISDFSGGQPQHF
v_gene: TRBV10-3
j_gene: TRBJ1-5
abundance: once
d_gene: .

CDR3nt: TGCGCCAGCACGCGGGACTCACATGTGAACACTGAAGCTTTCTTT
CDR3aa: CASTRDSHVNTEAFF
v_gene: TRBV5-1
j_gene: TRBJ1-1
abundance: .
d_gene: .

CDR3nt: TGTGCCAGCAGCCCTCTGAGCACCGGGGAGCTGTTTTTT
CDR3aa: CASSPLSTGELFF
v_gene: TRBV7-6
j_gene: TRBJ2-2
abundance: .
d_gene: .

CDR3nt: TGTGCCAGCAGTTACGACAGGATGAACACTGAAGCTTTCTTT
CDR3aa: CASSYDRMNTEAFF
v_gene: TRBV28
j_gene: TRBJ1-1
abundance: .
d_gene: .

CDR3nt: TGTGCCAGCAGTTTACGCGGTAGCGGGAGTTACGAGCAGTACTTC
CDR3aa: CASSLRGSGSYEQYF
v_gene: TRBV28
j_gene: TRBJ2-7
abundance: .
d_gene: TRBD2

CDR3nt: TGTGCCAGCAGCCTTGCCAGGGGAAGCTCTGGGGCCAACGTCCTGACTTTC
CDR3aa: CASSLARGSSGANVLTF
v_gene: TRBV5-4
j_gene: TRBJ2-6
abundance: .
d_gene: .

CDR3nt: TGCAGCGTTAGGACTAGCGGGAGGGCCGGGTACGAGCAGTACTTC
CDR3aa: CSVRTSGRAGYEQYF
v_gene: TRBV29-1
j_gene: TRBJ2-7
abundance: .
d_gene: TRBD2

CDR3nt: TGTGCCAGCAGCATATCTCAGGGGGCCTCCGCCTTCTTC
CDR3aa: CASSISQGASAFF
v_gene: TRBV7-8
j_gene: TRBJ2-1
abundance: .
d_gene: TRBD1

CDR3nt: TGTGCCAGCAGTGGGGGGACGTATACTCAGCCCCAGCATTTT
CDR3aa: CASSGGTYTQPQHF
v_gene: TRBV6-2/TRBV6-3
j_gene: TRBJ1-5
abundance: .
d_gene: .

CDR3nt: TGTGCCAGCAGCCCTAGTAGTTGGACTAGTATCAATGAGCAGTTCTTC
CDR3aa: CASSPSSWTSINEQFF
v_gene: TRBV7-2
j_gene: TRBJ2-1
abundance: .
d_gene: TRBD2

CDR3nt: TGTGCCAGCCGAACTGGGACGGGGGATGGCTACACCTTC
CDR3aa: CASRTGTGDGYTF
v_gene: TRBV18
j_gene: TRBJ1-2
abundance: .
d_gene: .

CDR3nt: TGTGCCAGCAGCTCGGGATCAGGGGCTGAAGCTTTCTTT
CDR3aa: CASSSGSGAEAFF
v_gene: TRBV11-3
j_gene: TRBJ1-1
abundance: .
d_gene: .